Each of the 28 T cell receptor beta chains below was sequenced from the same sample in a study of identical twins. TCRdb passed the 5' RACE reads through MiXCR, listing each CDR3 protein once. The sample has under 300,000 distinct CDR3 sequences, roughly 8% seen once. The same sample was also used in a study of yellow fever vaccine responses in identical twins.

Material: CD8+ T cells sorted from blood. Source of these receptors: a woman aged 18-30 years in good health.

V is TRBV3-1 and J is TRBJ2-7; 8 bases are shared with TRBD2. Unmatched junction bases numbered 6, after V lost 3 bases and J lost 5 bases. This CDR3 comprises 14 residues. Germline CDR1 is LGHDT and CDR2 is YNNKEL (reference sequence). The CDR3 nucleotides are TGTGCCAGCAGCCATTTCGGGACTAGTAACGAGCAGTACTTC. It is translated as CASSHFGTSNEQYF.

This clonotype was found a few times. CDR3 sequence reads: CATSDLGLGGGETQYF. The DNA of the CDR3 is TGTGCCACCAGTGATTTGGGACTCGGGGGTGGAGAGACCCAGTACTTC. The rearrangement links TRBV24-1 to TRBJ2-5; D is possibly TRBD2 (6 bases). CDR1 is KGHDR and CDR2 is SFDVKD in the germline V gene. The CDR3 has 16 residues. Trimming pared 0 bases from V and 4 bases from J, leaving 14 bases between.

This rearrangement joins TRBV18 to TRBJ2-1; D perhaps matches TRBD1 (5 bases). CDR3 length: 13 residues. Per germline, CDR1 KGHSH and CDR2 LQKENI. Trimming cost V 3 bases and J 5 bases, with 8 bases left between them. This chain's CDR3 is CASSPDSNNEQFF. CDR3 coding DNA: TGTGCCAGCTCACCCGACAGTAACAATGAGCAGTTCTTC.

This clonotype appeared many times. V gene TRBV12-3 or TRBV12-4 combines with J gene TRBJ2-1, with D perhaps matching TRBD2 (5 bases). The CDR3 has 13 residues. The V end was cut by 8 bases, the J end by 3 bases, with 11 bases between. The CDR3 reads CASSTGFYNEQFF. CDR3 in DNA: TGTGCCAGCTCCACGGGGTTCTACAATGAGCAGTTCTTC.

The chain employs TRBV2 and TRBJ2-3, with D possibly being TRBD2 (5 bases). The length of the CDR3 is 12 residues. Germline values: CDR1 SNHLY, CDR2 FYNNEI. Deletions cut 9 bases from V and 0 bases from J, with 7 bases between. The CDR3 loop is CASGESTDTQYF. The DNA for the CDR3 is TGTGCCAGTGGGGAGAGCACAGATACGCAGTATTTT.

In this sample, this clonotype turned up many times. This chain connects TRBV7-9 to TRBJ1-5, with 8 bases lining up with TRBD1. V dropped 1 base and J dropped 4; count of bases not matched to a gene: 9. Germline CDR1 and CDR2: SEHNR and FQNEAQ (reference sequence). CDR3 length: 17 amino acids. CDR3 in DNA: TGTGCCAGCAGCTTAGTCGGACTTGGGGACAGGAATCAGCCCCAGCATTTT. The encoded protein is CASSLVGLGDRNQPQHF.

J is TRBJ1-3 and V is TRBV7-9; weak D call: TRBD1 (5 bases). V gave up 5 bases and J gave up 14 bases, with 13 bases separating them. Germline lookup yields CDR1 SEHNR and CDR2 FQNEAQ (reference sequence). This CDR3 is built from 11 residues. The CDR3 region is CASSPGSPLYF. For the CDR3, the DNA is TGTGCCAGCAGCCCAGGGAGCCCTTTATATTTT. Filled out from reference TRBV7-9 and TRBJ1-3, the complete variable domain reads DTGVSQNPRHKITKRGQNVTFRCDPISEHNRLYWYRQTLGQGPEFLTYFQNEAQLEKSRLLSDRFSAERPKGSFSTLEIQRTEQGDSAMYLCASSPGSPLYFGEGSWLTVV.

This clonotype came up many times. V and J are TRBV29-1 and TRBJ2-2; TRBD2 agrees at 9 bases. V was clipped by 8 bases and J by 5 bases; unmatched bases: 9. From germline, CDR1 is SQVTM and CDR2 ANQGSEA. This CDR3 comprises 14 residues. CDR3: CSFLSGSRTGELFF. CDR3 DNA: TGCAGCTTTCTTAGCGGGAGTCGAACCGGGGAGCTGTTTTTT.

This clonotype was detected a few times. This chain connects TRBV29-1 to TRBJ2-7; D is unresolved. The CDR3 is 14 residues long. Per germline, CDR1 SQVTM and CDR2 ANQGSEA. Trimming stripped 4 bases from V and 6 bases from J, with 19 bases between. CDR3: CSVGTVNTPPEQYF. Written as DNA, the CDR3 is TGCAGCGTTGGAACAGTCAACACTCCACCCGAGCAGTACTTC.

This clonotype was counted at least ten times. The chain employs TRBV4-3 and TRBJ2-7, with a weak D call TRBD2 (5 bases). The length of the CDR3 is 15 residues. Germline-derived CDR1 and CDR2 are LGHNA and YSLEER. V was clipped by 0 bases and J by 3 bases, with 12 bases between them. CDR3 sequence: CASSQDRDSSYEQYF. The CDR3 DNA reads as TGCGCCAGCAGCCAAGATCGGGATAGCAGCTACGAGCAGTACTTC.

This chain links TRBV3-1 with TRBJ1-6, with 7 bases identical to TRBD1. The V gene's germline CDR1 is LGHDT and CDR2 YNNKEL (reference sequence). Germline trimming cut 2 bases from V and 7 bases from J; bases unmatched to any gene: 8. The CDR3 runs to 16 residues. DNA for the CDR3: TGTGCCAGCAGCCAAACCAAAGACAGGGAGAATTCACCCCTCCACTTT. It translates to CASSQTKDRENSPLHF.

This clonotype was picked up a small number of times. This chain joins TRBV3-1 and TRBJ2-2; D might be TRBD2 (5 bases). V lost 0 bases, J lost 2 bases, and 10 bases lay in between. This CDR3 contains 16 residues. CDR1 LGHDT and CDR2 YNNKEL come from the germline V gene (reference sequence). Here the CDR3 DNA reads TGTGCCAGCAGCCAAGATTGGAGGATAAACACCGGGGAGCTGTTTTTT. Translating gives CASSQDWRINTGELFF.

The chain couples TRBV10-2 to TRBJ2-7, with 10 bases fitting TRBD2. The junction had 4 bases not matched to a gene; V was cut back by 5 bases and J by 0 bases. Germline V lookup: CDR1 WSHSY, CDR2 SAAADI. This CDR3 spans 15 amino acids. DNA of the CDR3: TGCGCCAGCAGTCCGCCTAGCGGGAGCTCCTACGAGCAGTACTTC. It specifies CASSPPSGSSYEQYF.

V usage is TRBV19 and J usage is TRBJ2-1; a weak D match, TRBD2 (6 bases). CDR3 length: 15 amino acids. V lost 0 bases and J 4 bases, leaving 10 bases between the germline ends. Germline lookup yields CDR1 LNHDA and CDR2 SQIVND (reference sequence). The CDR3: CASSIDAGSYNEQFF. CDR3 nucleotides: TGTGCCAGTAGTATAGATGCGGGGTCTTACAATGAGCAGTTCTTC.

At least ten counts were recorded for this clonotype. The chain is built from TRBV9 and TRBJ2-3, with TRBD1 identical over 7 bases. The CDR3 covers 16 residues. The germline V gene encodes CDR1 SGDLS and CDR2 YYNGEE. Trimming cost V 4 bases and J 5 bases; bases outside gene matches: 13. CDR3 sequence (DNA): TGTGCCAGCAGCATTATGACAGGGTTGGAAGGAGATACGCAGTATTTT. Residues: CASSIMTGLEGDTQYF.

This clonotype has a handful of counts. The chain combines TRBV28 with TRBJ2-3; perhaps D is TRBD1 or TRBD2 (5 bases each). Trimming removed 7 bases from V and 3 bases from J, with 17 bases in between. The CDR3 spans 15 residues. Germline V gives CDR1 MDHEN, CDR2 SYDVKM. CDR3: CASTAWGMGTDTQYF. The CDR3 region has the DNA TGTGCCAGCACCGCATGGGGGATGGGGACAGATACGCAGTATTTT.

There are a few counts of this clonotype. The J gene is TRBJ1-6, the V gene TRBV11-2, with D hard to call. Trimming cost V 5 bases and J 6 bases, with 17 bases left between them. This CDR3 is 16 amino acids long. Germline values: CDR1 SGHAT, CDR2 FQNNGV. The CDR3 DNA sequence: TGTGCCAGCAGCCCTACCCCCTCCGAGACTAATTCACCCCTCCACTTT. It is translated as CASSPTPSETNSPLHF.

This clonotype was seen more than once but under ten times. The J gene is TRBJ2-1, the V gene TRBV9, with 9 positions matching TRBD1. This CDR3 is 16 amino acids long. Germline CDR1 SGDLS, CDR2 YYNGEE. The V and J ends lost 5 bases and 7 bases, in that order; junction bases with no gene match: 13. The CDR3 loop reads CASRSLGGQGGNEQFF. The CDR3 bases are TGTGCCAGCAGATCCCTCGGGGGACAGGGTGGAAATGAGCAGTTCTTC.

The chain uses TRBV14 and TRBJ2-7, with 13 bases lining up with TRBD2. The V gene end was trimmed by 5 bases and the J gene end by 5 bases; junction bases not matched to a gene: 6. The germline V gene has CDR1 SGHDN and CDR2 FVKESK. The CDR3 extends over 15 amino acids. Here the CDR3 reads CASSSRLAGGHEQYF. CDR3 nucleotides: TGTGCCAGCAGCTCACGACTAGCGGGAGGCCACGAGCAGTACTTC. The complete variable domain, with remaining parts taken from reference TRBV14 and TRBJ2-7, reads EAGVTQFPSHSVIEKGQTVTLRCDPISGHDNLYWYRRVMGKEIKFLLHFVKESKQDESGMPNNRFLAERTGGTYSTLKVQPAELEDSGVYFCASSSRLAGGHEQYFGPGTRLTVT.

The chain joins TRBV4-1 to TRBJ1-5, with D uncertain. V was clipped by 4 bases and J by 6 bases, with 13 bases between them. This CDR3 contains 14 residues. Germline CDR1 MGHRA, CDR2 YSYEKL. The chain's CDR3 is CASSPKVDGQPQHF. DNA for the CDR3: TGCGCCAGCAGCCCTAAAGTTGACGGTCAGCCCCAGCATTTT.

This clonotype was detected a few times. This rearrangement joins TRBV29-1 to TRBJ2-3; TRBD1 agrees at 10 bases. Per germline, CDR1 SQVTM and CDR2 ANQGSEA. The V gene end was trimmed by 6 bases and the J gene end by 11 bases; junction bases not matched to a gene: 8. This CDR3 comprises 12 residues. This CDR3 reads CSVPGQGGEQYF. As DNA, the CDR3 is TGCAGCGTCCCCGGACAGGGGGGGGAGCAGTATTTT.

The chain links TRBV12-3 or TRBV12-4 to TRBJ2-3, with D possibly being TRBD1 or TRBD2 (5 bases each). V was trimmed by 5 bases and J by 5 bases, leaving 17 bases between them. The CDR3 has 15 amino acids. The CDR3 loop reads CASSHNTRGLDTQYF. In DNA form, the CDR3 reads TGTGCCAGCAGTCATAATACTAGGGGTCTAGATACGCAGTATTTT.

This clonotype was observed a few times. The chain recombines TRBV4-1 with TRBJ2-1, with D perhaps TRBD2 (5 bases). Germline-derived CDR1 and CDR2 are MGHRA and YSYEKL. Deletions cut 4 bases from V and 2 bases from J, with 9 bases between. This CDR3 is built from 14 residues. The CDR3 DNA is TGCGCCAGCAGCCCCACACTAGCCTACAATGAGCAGTTCTTC. Amino acids: CASSPTLAYNEQFF.

This clonotype was counted ten times or more. The CDR3 nucleotides are TGTGCCAGCAGCCAAGTCCCGAACACTGAAGCTTTCTTT. Amino acids: CASSQVPNTEAFF. The J gene is TRBJ1-1, the V gene TRBV3-1; D gene uncertain. CDR1 is LGHDT and CDR2 is YNNKEL in the germline V gene (reference sequence). Trimming removed 1 base from V and 1 base from J, with 4 bases in between. The CDR3 is 13 amino acids.

The sample holds many counts of this clonotype. This sequence joins TRBV5-1 and TRBJ2-1; D is undetermined. V was trimmed by 6 bases and J by 0 bases, leaving 13 bases between them. The V gene's germline CDR1 is SGHRS and CDR2 YFSETQ. There are 15 residues in the CDR3. CDR3 in amino acids: CASTPPSSSYNEQFF. Here the CDR3 DNA reads TGCGCCAGCACCCCCCCCAGTAGCTCCTACAATGAGCAGTTCTTC.

This clonotype came up many times. The rearrangement links TRBV5-1 to TRBJ2-5, with D possibly TRBD1 on 7 matching bases. This CDR3 comprises 17 residues. The germline V gene encodes CDR1 SGHRS and CDR2 YFSETQ. The V gene lost 2 bases and the J gene lost 2 bases, with 19 bases spanning the gap. The CDR3: CASSLGPHRGGQETQYF. The CDR3 DNA reads as TGCGCCAGCAGCTTAGGCCCCCACAGGGGAGGTCAAGAGACCCAGTACTTC.

This clonotype was detected ten times or more. This chain connects TRBV4-3 to TRBJ2-2, with a weak D call TRBD2 (5 bases). Trimming left V 5 bases short and J 6 bases short, with 13 bases between. This CDR3 has 14 residues. The V gene's germline CDR1 is LGHNA and CDR2 YSLEER. The chain's CDR3 is CASSSGIGAGELFF. In DNA form, the CDR3 reads TGCGCCAGCAGCTCGGGGATAGGTGCCGGGGAGCTGTTTTTT.

This clonotype has at least ten counts. The chain employs TRBV11-2 and TRBJ2-5, with 8 bases fitting TRBD1. The CDR3 sequence is 14 residues long. CDR1 and CDR2 from the germline V gene are SGHAT and FQNNGV. Losses at the gene ends were 5 bases for V and 4 bases for J; bases not matched to a gene: 6. The DNA of the CDR3 is TGTGCCAGCAGCAACTGGACAGGGAGAGAGACCCAGTACTTC. This gives the protein CASSNWTGRETQYF.